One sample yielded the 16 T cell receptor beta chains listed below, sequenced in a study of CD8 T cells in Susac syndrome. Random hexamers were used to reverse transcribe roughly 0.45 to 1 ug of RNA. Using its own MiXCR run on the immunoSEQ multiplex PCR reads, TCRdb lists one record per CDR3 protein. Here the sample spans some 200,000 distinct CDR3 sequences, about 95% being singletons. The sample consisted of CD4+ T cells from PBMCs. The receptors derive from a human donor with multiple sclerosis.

CDR3 DNA sequence: TGCAGTGCTAGGGGACTAGCGAGTCGCTTAGGGGAGACCCAGTACTTC. As protein: CSARGLASRLGETQYF. The chain links TRBV20-1 to TRBJ2-5; 10 bases fit TRBD2. The V gene end was trimmed by 3 bases and the J gene end by 5 bases; junction bases not matched to a gene: 12. The germline CDR1 and CDR2 sequences are DFQATT and SNEGSKA (reference sequence). This CDR3 contains 16 residues.

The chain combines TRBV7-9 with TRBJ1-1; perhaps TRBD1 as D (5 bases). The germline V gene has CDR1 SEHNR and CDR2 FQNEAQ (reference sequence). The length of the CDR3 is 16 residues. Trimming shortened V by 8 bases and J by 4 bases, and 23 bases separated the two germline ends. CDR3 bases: TGTGCCAGCCGAGGACCGGGACGGGGTACCGGCACTGAAGCTTTCTTT. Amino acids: CASRGPGRGTGTEAFF.

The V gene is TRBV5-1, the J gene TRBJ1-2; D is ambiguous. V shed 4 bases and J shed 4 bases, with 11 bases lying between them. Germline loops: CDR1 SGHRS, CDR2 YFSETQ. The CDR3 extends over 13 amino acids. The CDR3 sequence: CASSLGEGYGYTF. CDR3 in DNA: TGCGCCAGCAGCCTGGGAGAGGGCTATGGCTACACCTTC.

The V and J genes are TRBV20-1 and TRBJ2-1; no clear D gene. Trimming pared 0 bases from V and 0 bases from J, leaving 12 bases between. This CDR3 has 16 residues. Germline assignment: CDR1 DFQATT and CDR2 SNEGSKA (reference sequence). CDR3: CSARDKGKSSYNEQFF. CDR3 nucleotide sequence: TGCAGTGCTAGAGATAAGGGCAAGAGCTCCTACAATGAGCAGTTCTTC.

CDR3 sequence: CASSLATSGETQYF. DNA for the CDR3: TGCGCCAGCAGCTTGGCGACTAGTGGAGAGACCCAGTACTTC. This rearrangement joins TRBV5-1 to TRBJ2-5, with a possible D match to TRBD2 (6 bases). The CDR3 covers 14 residues. CDR1 and CDR2 from the germline V gene are SGHRS and YFSETQ. The germline V and J ends were trimmed by 0 bases and 4 bases, with 10 bases remaining between them.

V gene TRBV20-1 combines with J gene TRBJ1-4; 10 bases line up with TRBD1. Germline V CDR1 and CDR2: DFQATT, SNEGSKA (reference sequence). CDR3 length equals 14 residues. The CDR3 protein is CSVRDRGRDEKLFF. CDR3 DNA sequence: TGCAGCGTCCGGGACAGGGGTCGCGATGAAAAACTGTTTTTT.

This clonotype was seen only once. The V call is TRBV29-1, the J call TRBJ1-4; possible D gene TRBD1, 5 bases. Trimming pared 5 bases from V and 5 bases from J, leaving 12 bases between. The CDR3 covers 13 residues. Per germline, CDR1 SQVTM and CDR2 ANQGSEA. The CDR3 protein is CSVSWQGNEKLFF. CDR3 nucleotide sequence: TGCAGCGTTTCGTGGCAGGGCAATGAAAAACTGTTTTTT.

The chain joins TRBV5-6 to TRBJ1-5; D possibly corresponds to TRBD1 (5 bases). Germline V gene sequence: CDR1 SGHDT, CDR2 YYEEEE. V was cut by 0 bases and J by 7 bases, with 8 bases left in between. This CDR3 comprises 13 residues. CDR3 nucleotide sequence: TGTGCCAGCAGCTTGGTGCAGGGCCAGCCCCAGCATTTT. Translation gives CASSLVQGQPQHF.

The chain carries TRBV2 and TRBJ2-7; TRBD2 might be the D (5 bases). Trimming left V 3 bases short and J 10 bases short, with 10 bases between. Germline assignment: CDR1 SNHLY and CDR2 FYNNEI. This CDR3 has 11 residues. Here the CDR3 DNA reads TGTGCCAGCAGTGAGGCTAGCTCTCAGTACTTC. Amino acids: CASSEASSQYF.

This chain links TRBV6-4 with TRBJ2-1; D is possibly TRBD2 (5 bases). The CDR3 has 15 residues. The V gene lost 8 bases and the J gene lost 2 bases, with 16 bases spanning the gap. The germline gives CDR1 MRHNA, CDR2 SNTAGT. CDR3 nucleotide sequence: TGTGCCAGCTCGCTGGAGGCGACACCCTACAATGAGCAGTTCTTC. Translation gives CASSLEATPYNEQFF.

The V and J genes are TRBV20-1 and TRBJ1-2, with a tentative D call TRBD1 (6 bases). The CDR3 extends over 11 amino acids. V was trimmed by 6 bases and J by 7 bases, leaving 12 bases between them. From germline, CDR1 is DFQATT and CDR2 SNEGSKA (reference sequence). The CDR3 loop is CSARDNAGYTF. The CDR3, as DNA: TGCAGTGCGCGGGACAACGCTGGCTACACCTTC.

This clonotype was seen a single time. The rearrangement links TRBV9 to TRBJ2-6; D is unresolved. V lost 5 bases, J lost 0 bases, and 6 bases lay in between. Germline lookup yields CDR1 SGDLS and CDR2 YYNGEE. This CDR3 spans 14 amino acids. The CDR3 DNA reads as TGTGCCAGCAGAAGGAACTCTGGGGCCAACGTCCTGACTTTC. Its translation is CASRRNSGANVLTF.

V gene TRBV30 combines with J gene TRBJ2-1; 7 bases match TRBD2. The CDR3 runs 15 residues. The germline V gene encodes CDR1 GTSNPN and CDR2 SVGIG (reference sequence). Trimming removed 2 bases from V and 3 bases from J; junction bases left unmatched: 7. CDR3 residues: CAWSSIGGSYNEQFF. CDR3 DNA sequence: TGTGCCTGGAGTAGCATCGGGGGGAGCTACAATGAGCAGTTCTTC.

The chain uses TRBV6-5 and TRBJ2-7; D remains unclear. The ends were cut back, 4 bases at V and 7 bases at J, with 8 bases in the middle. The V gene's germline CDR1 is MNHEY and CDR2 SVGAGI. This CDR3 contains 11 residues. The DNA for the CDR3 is TGTGCCAGCAGTTCCCCTGGAGAGCAGTACTTC. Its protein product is CASSSPGEQYF.

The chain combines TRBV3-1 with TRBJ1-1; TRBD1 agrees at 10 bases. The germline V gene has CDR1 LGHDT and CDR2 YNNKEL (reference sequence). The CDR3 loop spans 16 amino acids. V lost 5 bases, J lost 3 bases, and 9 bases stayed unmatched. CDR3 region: CASSSSRQGADTEAFF. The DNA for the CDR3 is TGTGCCAGCAGCTCGTCACGACAGGGGGCGGACACTGAAGCTTTCTTT.

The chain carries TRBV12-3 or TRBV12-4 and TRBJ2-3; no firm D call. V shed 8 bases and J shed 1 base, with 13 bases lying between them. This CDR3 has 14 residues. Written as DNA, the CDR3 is TGTGCCAGCTCCCTTAGTGCGGGCACAGATACGCAGTATTTT. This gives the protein CASSLSAGTDTQYF.